A single sample is the source of the 8 T cell receptor beta chains below, sequenced in a study of blood T cell repertoires in COVID-19. Measured with immunoSEQ multiplex PCR; TCRdb has only the in-frame clones, and not every one. The profile shows 200,000 to 250,000 clones, roughly 80% of them singletons. Sequences were obtained from PBMCs or T cells enriched from blood (not recorded which). The receptors originated from a woman aged 35 to 49 with acute COVID-19.

The sample holds one count of this clone. The chain recombines TRBV15 with TRBJ1-2, with a possible D match to TRBD1 (6 bases). The germline CDR1 and CDR2 sequences are LNHNV and YYDKDF (reference sequence). The CDR3 consists of 15 residues. V lost 0 bases, J lost 6 bases, and 14 bases lay in between. CDR3 in DNA: TGTGCCACCAGCAGAGACGGGAAGAGGGGGAATGGCTACACCTTC. This encodes CATSRDGKRGNGYTF.

V usage is TRBV24-1 and J usage is TRBJ2-7, with 8 bases that match TRBD1. CDR1 KGHDR and CDR2 SFDVKD come from the germline V gene. The ends lost 2 bases at V and 5 bases at J; junction bases unmatched: 7. CDR3 length: 15 amino acids. The CDR3 is CATSDSTDRVDEQYF. CDR3 DNA sequence: TGTGCCACCAGTGATTCAACGGACAGGGTCGACGAGCAGTACTTC.

V gene TRBV2 combines with J gene TRBJ1-1; D may be TRBD1 (5 bases). With 4 bases removed from V and 8 bases from J, the gap between germline ends came to 17 bases. Germline lookup yields CDR1 SNHLY and CDR2 FYNNEI. CDR3 length: 14 amino acids. In DNA, the CDR3 is TGTGCCAGCAGTGCGCTCGGGACTGGGGGGGAAGCTTTCTTT. This gives the protein CASSALGTGGEAFF.

V is TRBV4-1 and J is TRBJ1-5; D is undetermined. The germline V gene has CDR1 MGHRA and CDR2 YSYEKL. This CDR3 region has 17 residues. V dropped 4 bases and J dropped 1 base, with 17 bases sitting between them. The CDR3 bases are TGCGCCAGCAGCCTGGCCGGGAGGTCAGGCAGCAATCAGCCCCAGCATTTT. Translating gives CASSLAGRSGSNQPQHF.

V usage is TRBV7-8 and J usage is TRBJ1-3, with 10 bases matching TRBD1. CDR3 length: 17 residues. CDR1 SGHVS and CDR2 FQNEAQ come from the germline V gene. With 1 base clipped from V and 4 bases from J, the junction kept 7 bases outside the gene matches. In nucleotides, the CDR3 is TGTGCCAGCAGCTTAGGCCTGACAGGGGGCTCCGGAAACACCATATATTTT. Protein sequence: CASSLGLTGGSGNTIYF.

This clone occurred a few times. The chain's CDR3 is CASSSFDSAGNTIYF. CDR3 nucleotides: TGTGCCAGCAGCTCGTTTGACAGCGCTGGAAACACCATATATTTT. This rearrangement joins TRBV7-8 to TRBJ1-3; the D gene is possibly TRBD1 (5 bases). This CDR3 is 15 amino acids long. Germline CDR1 is SGHVS and CDR2 is FQNEAQ. Trimming shortened V by 4 bases and J by 2 bases, and 12 bases separated the two germline ends.

The genes are TRBV19 and TRBJ1-5; 8 bases line up with TRBD1. Per germline, CDR1 LNHDA and CDR2 SQIVND (reference sequence). After removal of 6 bases from V and 1 base from J, the junction contained 5 bases not matched to a gene. The CDR3 spans 15 residues. CDR3 nucleotide sequence: TGTGCCAGTAGGGACAGGGATTCAAGCAATCAGCCCCAGCATTTT. This sequence encodes CASRDRDSSNQPQHF.

The gene calls are TRBV18 and TRBJ1-6; D remains ambiguous. V lost 1 base to trimming and J lost 8 bases, with 12 bases between them. The CDR3 contains 15 residues. Germline V gene data show CDR1 as KGHSH and CDR2 as LQKENI. The CDR3 here is CASSPRTRLDSPLHF. DNA for the CDR3: TGTGCCAGCTCACCACGTACTAGACTTGATTCACCCCTCCACTTT.